A single sample gave rise to the 30 T cell receptor beta chains below, sequenced in a study of blood T cell repertoires in COVID-19. Assay used: immunoSEQ multiplex PCR; TCRdb lists only in-frame clones, some missing. This table has roughly 250,000 clones, roughly four fifths appearing once. Material for sequencing was peripheral blood. The receptors were gathered from a man in his forties or fifties with active or convalescent COVID-19.

Here the CDR3 reads CASSPRLSNSPLHF. The CDR3 DNA reads as TGTGCCAGCAGCCCCAGGCTCTCTAATTCACCCCTCCACTTT. This rearrangement joins TRBV14 to TRBJ1-6; no firm D call. There are 14 residues in the CDR3. Germline V lookup: CDR1 SGHDN, CDR2 FVKESK. V dropped 4 bases and J dropped 6 bases, with 10 bases sitting between them.

The J gene is TRBJ2-1, the V gene TRBV5-6; D might be TRBD2 (6 bases). V was cut by 1 base and J by 9 bases, with 17 bases left in between. This CDR3 region has 15 residues. Germline V gene sequence: CDR1 SGHDT, CDR2 YYEEEE. CDR3 in amino acids: CASSLILAAPIEQFF. The CDR3 bases are TGTGCCAGCAGCTTGATATTAGCGGCGCCGATTGAGCAGTTCTTC.

This clone came up once. This chain uses TRBV4-1 with TRBJ1-4; no firm D call. The CDR3 totals 14 residues. From germline, CDR1 is MGHRA and CDR2 YSYEKL. V dropped 1 base and J dropped 3 bases, with 6 bases sitting between them. The CDR3 loop reads CASSQVTANEKLFF. CDR3 coding DNA: TGCGCCAGCAGCCAAGTAACAGCTAATGAAAAACTGTTTTTT.

This clone has more than one count but fewer than ten. The chain has TRBV30 and TRBJ1-2; possibly TRBD1 for D (5 bases). This CDR3 is built from 14 residues. The germline gives CDR1 GTSNPN, CDR2 SVGIG (reference sequence). Trimming left V 0 bases short and J 3 bases short, with 11 bases between. The CDR3, as DNA: TGTGCCTGGAGTGTAAGGGGCTGGGACTATGGCTACACCTTC. Its translation: CAWSVRGWDYGYTF. The variable domain in full, completed from reference TRBV30 and TRBJ1-2, reads SQTIHQWPATLVQPVGSPLSLECTVEGTSNPNLYWYRQAAGRGLQLLFYSVGIGQISSEVPQNLSASRPQDRQFILSSKKLLLSDSGFYLCAWSVRGWDYGYTFGSGTRLTVV.

The chain employs TRBV5-1 and TRBJ1-1; D call uncertain. This CDR3 is 16 amino acids long. V was cut by 0 bases and J by 1 base, with 13 bases left in between. Germline CDR1 reads SGHRS; CDR2 reads YFSETQ. The CDR3 region is CASSLERRKENTEAFF. DNA for the CDR3: TGCGCCAGCAGCTTGGAACGGAGGAAGGAGAACACTGAAGCTTTCTTT.

This chain connects TRBV2 to TRBJ2-1, with 9 bases aligning to TRBD2. Per the germline V gene, CDR1 is SNHLY and CDR2 is FYNNEI. J was trimmed by 9 bases and V by 1 base; bases with no gene match: 4. This CDR3 has 14 amino acids. For the CDR3, the DNA is TGTGCCAGCAGTGAAGGACTAGCGGTTGTTGAGCAGTTCTTC. Translating it yields CASSEGLAVVEQFF.

The V gene is TRBV7-8, the J gene TRBJ1-3, with a tentative D call TRBD1 (6 bases). Germline CDR1 is SGHVS and CDR2 is FQNEAQ. The V end was cut by 5 bases, the J end by 4 bases, with 15 bases between. CDR3 length: 15 amino acids. The CDR3 region has the DNA TGTGCCAGCAGCCCCCCGGGGGGCGCGGGAAACACCATATATTTT. Protein product: CASSPPGGAGNTIYF.

The rearrangement joins TRBV6-7 to TRBJ1-1; unclear D gene. TRBV6-7 is filed as an ORF, its function uncertain. The V gene lost 10 bases and the J gene lost 2 bases, with 11 bases spanning the gap. This CDR3 region has 12 residues. CDR3 sequence reads: CANQGRNTEAFF. Here the CDR3 DNA reads TGTGCCAACCAAGGGAGAAACACTGAAGCTTTCTTT.

The V call is TRBV5-6, the J call TRBJ1-1; TRBD1 is a possible D gene (6 bases). This CDR3 contains 14 residues. Germline V gene data show CDR1 as SGHDT and CDR2 as YYEEEE. V was shortened by 1 base and J by 3 bases, with 10 bases between the two germline ends. The CDR3 loop reads CASSLRGFHTEAFF. CDR3 coding DNA: TGTGCCAGCAGCTTGAGGGGGTTTCACACTGAAGCTTTCTTT.

A few counts support this clone. The chain recombines TRBV15 with TRBJ1-1; no definite D call. The germline V gene encodes CDR1 LNHNV and CDR2 YYDKDF (reference sequence). Trimming took 3 bases from V and 11 from J, leaving 19 bases between them. The CDR3 covers 14 residues. The CDR3 nucleotides are TGTGCCACCAGCAGCATGACACAATTAATTGGGGCTTTCTTT. Translating gives CATSSMTQLIGAFF.

The chain is built from TRBV28 and TRBJ2-5; 7 nucleotides agree with TRBD1. Germline V gene sequence: CDR1 MDHEN, CDR2 SYDVKM. Trimming cost V 4 bases and J 2 bases; bases outside gene matches: 7. CDR3 length: 15 residues. CDR3 loop: CASSSGGTGQETQYF. CDR3 coding DNA: TGTGCCAGCAGTTCAGGGGGAACAGGTCAAGAGACCCAGTACTTC.

The rearrangement joins TRBV6-1 to TRBJ2-4; tentatively, D is TRBD1 (6 bases). The CDR3 length is 14 residues. The V gene lost 2 bases and the J gene lost 8 bases, with 13 bases spanning the gap. Germline CDR1 MNHNS, CDR2 SASEGT. The CDR3: CASSELGGAYIQYF. CDR3 nucleotides: TGTGCCAGCAGTGAACTTGGGGGCGCGTACATTCAGTACTTC.

This clone was seen only once. The chain combines TRBV25-1 with TRBJ1-4; D gene unclear. V was trimmed by 6 bases and J by 8 bases, leaving 13 bases between them. Germline V gives CDR1 MGHDK, CDR2 SYGVNS. This CDR3 is built from 13 residues. The CDR3: CASRSMVGEKLFF. CDR3 DNA: TGTGCCAGCAGGTCGATGGTTGGCGAAAAACTGTTTTTT.

The J gene is TRBJ2-7, the V gene TRBV11-2, with 7 bases that match TRBD2. The trim removed 7 bases at V and 0 bases at J, leaving 6 bases unmatched. CDR1 and CDR2 from the germline V gene are SGHAT and FQNNGV. This CDR3 has 14 residues. CDR3 protein: CASTRGEGSYEQYF. In nucleotides, the CDR3 is TGTGCCAGCACCCGCGGGGAGGGCTCCTACGAGCAGTACTTC.

The V call is TRBV5-1, the J call TRBJ1-2; TRBD1 might be the D (5 bases). V was cut by 0 bases and J by 2 bases, with 11 bases left in between. The germline CDR1 and CDR2 sequences are SGHRS and YFSETQ. The CDR3 is 15 residues long. The CDR3 here is CASSLEGNANYGYTF. The CDR3 DNA reads TGCGCCAGCAGCTTGGAGGGGAATGCCAACTATGGCTACACCTTC.

The V call is TRBV5-1, the J call TRBJ2-3, with 8 bases aligning to TRBD1. CDR3 length equals 15 residues. Trimming at V came to 1 base and at J to 5 bases, leaving 6 bases not matched to a gene. Germline CDR1 is SGHRS and CDR2 is YFSETQ. This CDR3 reads CASSLNRGSEDTQYF. The CDR3 nucleotides are TGCGCCAGCAGCTTGAACAGGGGGTCAGAAGATACGCAGTATTTT. Complete variable domain (other parts from reference TRBV5-1 and TRBJ2-3): KAGVTQTPRYLIKTRGQQVTLSCSPISGHRSVSWYQQTPGQGLQFLFEYFSETQRNKGNFPGRFSGRQFSNSRSEMNVSTLELGDSALYLCASSLNRGSEDTQYFGPGTRLTVL.

This sequence joins TRBV4-2 and TRBJ2-5, with 7 bases lining up with TRBD2. Germline-derived CDR1 and CDR2 are LGHNA and YNFKEQ. V lost 0 bases and J lost 4; bases outside the gene matches: 8. This CDR3 is built from 16 residues. CDR3: CASSQDQARGSETQYF. Here the CDR3 DNA reads TGTGCCAGCAGCCAAGATCAGGCGCGGGGGTCAGAGACCCAGTACTTC.

This chain joins TRBV5-6 and TRBJ1-1; possible D gene TRBD1, 6 bases. CDR1 and CDR2 (germline): SGHDT, YYEEEE. Trimming left V 4 bases short and J 1 base short, with 11 bases between. The CDR3 runs 14 residues. The CDR3 protein is CASSVDRKNTEAFF. The CDR3 DNA reads as TGTGCCAGCAGCGTGGACAGAAAGAACACTGAAGCTTTCTTT.

This rearrangement joins TRBV7-9 to TRBJ2-4; D possibly corresponds to TRBD1 (5 bases). Germline assignment: CDR1 SEHNR and CDR2 FQNEAQ (reference sequence). The CDR3 has 15 residues. Between the trimmed V and J ends, which lost 3 bases and 2 bases, there was a span of 11 bases. CDR3 coding DNA: TGTGCCAGCAGCTTCAAGCAGGGAACCAAAAACATTCAGTACTTC. This translates into CASSFKQGTKNIQYF.

The genes are TRBV5-4 and TRBJ2-7, with TRBD1 matching over 7 bases. CDR3 length: 13 residues. With V trimmed by 7 bases and J by 0 bases, 4 bases remained unmatched. From germline, CDR1 is SGHNT and CDR2 YYREEE (reference sequence). The CDR3 region is CASGRQGSYEQYF. The CDR3 coding sequence is TGTGCCAGCGGACGACAGGGCTCCTACGAGCAGTACTTC.

V usage is TRBV6-1 and J usage is TRBJ1-3, with D perhaps matching TRBD1 (5 bases). Germline V gene data show CDR1 as MNHNS and CDR2 as SASEGT. V gave up 5 bases and J gave up 0 bases, with 17 bases separating them. The length of the CDR3 is 17 residues. The CDR3 spells CASSKGAGSISGNTIYF. In DNA, the CDR3 is TGTGCCAGCAGTAAAGGGGCCGGATCCATCTCTGGAAACACCATATATTTT.

The chain joins TRBV19 to TRBJ1-4, with TRBD1 matching over 7 bases. This CDR3 has 14 amino acids. V shed 7 bases, J shed 6 bases, and the junction held 8 bases outside the gene matches. The V gene's germline CDR1 is LNHDA and CDR2 SQIVND (reference sequence). The CDR3 loop is CASTPTGWDEKLFF. The DNA for the CDR3 is TGTGCCAGTACTCCGACAGGGTGGGATGAAAAACTGTTTTTT.

This chain joins TRBV30 and TRBJ1-6; D call uncertain. There are 13 residues in the CDR3. Germline values: CDR1 GTSNPN, CDR2 SVGIG (reference sequence). Between the trimmed V and J ends, which lost 7 bases and 0 bases, there was a span of 7 bases. The CDR3 is CASGSSYNSPLHF. DNA of the CDR3: TGTGCCTCGGGCTCCTCCTATAATTCACCCCTCCACTTT.

This clone was counted a few times. The same CDR3 is also encoded by other DNA sequences in this sample. This chain uses TRBV2 with TRBJ2-1, with 8 bases matching TRBD1. Germline CDR1 reads SNHLY; CDR2 reads FYNNEI. Trimming at V came to 6 bases and at J to 2 bases, leaving 6 bases not matched to a gene. The CDR3 consists of 15 residues. CDR3 amino acids: CASRGDRGTYNEQFF. DNA for the CDR3: TGTGCCAGCAGGGGCGACAGGGGCACCTACAATGAGCAGTTCTTC.

The chain carries TRBV15 and TRBJ1-3; D may be TRBD1 (5 bases). There are 15 residues in the CDR3. Germline V gene lookup returns CDR1 LNHNV and CDR2 YYDKDF (reference sequence). The V end lost 5 bases, the J end lost 3 bases, and 14 bases lay between the germline ends. The CDR3 reads CATSAITGVGNTIYF. DNA of the CDR3: TGTGCCACCAGCGCCATAACGGGGGTTGGAAACACCATATATTTT.

The rearrangement joins TRBV27 to TRBJ2-5; D uncertain. The CDR3 totals 12 residues. Per germline, CDR1 MNHEY and CDR2 SMNVEV (reference sequence). V shed 5 bases and J shed 7 bases, with 11 bases lying between them. CDR3 coding DNA: TGTGCCAGCAGTACCCATGCCGGGACCCAGTACTTC. Encoded protein: CASSTHAGTQYF.

This clone was detected only a few times. This CDR3 is CASSVLDSNSGNTIYF. The CDR3 bases are TGTGCCAGCAGCGTTCTGGACAGCAACTCTGGAAACACCATATATTTT. This chain connects TRBV2 to TRBJ1-3, with a weak D call TRBD1 (6 bases). The V gene's germline CDR1 is SNHLY and CDR2 FYNNEI. The CDR3 has 16 amino acids. Between the trimmed V and J ends, which lost 6 bases and 0 bases, there was a span of 15 bases. The variable domain in full, completed from reference TRBV2 and TRBJ1-3, reads EPEVTQTPSHQVTQMGQEVILRCVPISNHLYFYWYRQILGQKVEFLVSFYNNEISEKSEIFDDQFSVERPDGSNFTLKIRSTKLEDSAMYFCASSVLDSNSGNTIYFGEGSWLTVV.

A few counts support this clone. The rearrangement links TRBV30 to TRBJ1-4, with a possible D match to TRBD1 (6 bases). V gave up 4 bases and J gave up 5 bases, with 14 bases separating them. The length of the CDR3 is 14 residues. Germline CDR1 reads GTSNPN; CDR2 reads SVGIG (reference sequence). This CDR3 reads CAWNLGRGNEKLFF. The CDR3 nucleotides are TGTGCCTGGAATCTCGGCAGGGGAAATGAAAAACTGTTTTTT.

The chain employs TRBV6-1 and TRBJ2-7; 8 bases are a match to TRBD2. CDR1 is MNHNS and CDR2 is SASEGT in the germline V gene. V gave up 2 bases and J gave up 4 bases; unmatched junction bases: 7. The CDR3 has 15 residues. CDR3 amino acids: CASSERPAGDYEQYF. Written as DNA, the CDR3 is TGTGCCAGCAGTGAACGCCCAGCGGGGGATTACGAGCAGTACTTC.

The chain employs TRBV5-4 and TRBJ2-2; 11 nucleotides agree with TRBD1. Germline assignment: CDR1 SGHNT and CDR2 YYREEE (reference sequence). V was clipped by 4 bases and J by 1 base; unmatched bases: 3. This CDR3 contains 16 residues. The CDR3 sequence is CASSEGTGGNTGELFF. CDR3 coding DNA: TGTGCCAGCAGCGAAGGGACAGGGGGGAACACCGGGGAGCTGTTTTTT.